One and the same sample provided the 18 T cell receptor beta chains below, sequenced in a study of cytomegalovirus exposure and HLA in healthy donors. Vbeta (60) and Jbeta (13) primers were used in the PCR. Sequenced by immunoSEQ multiplex PCR; TCRdb stores in-frame clones only, minus some. Found here are around 130,000 clones, about 79% of them singletons; the top ten hold approximately 3%. The sample consisted of PBMCs. These receptors originate from a woman under 30 in good health and CMV-seropositive.

This clone was seen once. The V call is TRBV5-1, the J call TRBJ2-1; 10 bases agree with TRBD1. This CDR3 has 14 residues. After removal of 2 bases from V and 6 bases from J, the junction contained 2 bases not matched to a gene. From germline, CDR1 is SGHRS and CDR2 YFSETQ. CDR3 coding DNA: TGCGCCAGCAGCTTTGGACAGGGGGGCAATGAGCAGTTCTTC. Amino acids: CASSFGQGGNEQFF.

The chain uses TRBV6-1 and TRBJ2-4; 11 bases align to TRBD2. The trim removed 6 bases at V and 4 bases at J, leaving 5 bases unmatched. The CDR3 loop spans 15 amino acids. Germline lookup yields CDR1 MNHNS and CDR2 SASEGT. CDR3 nucleotides: TGTGCCAGCAGAAACGTAGCGGGGGGGAAAAACATTCAGTACTTC. Translation: CASRNVAGGKNIQYF.

The rearrangement uses TRBV4-1 and TRBJ2-3; maybe TRBD1 (5 bases). The CDR3 has 15 amino acids. In germline, CDR1 is MGHRA, CDR2 YSYEKL. V dropped 4 bases and J dropped 4 bases, with 15 bases sitting between them. CDR3 nucleotide sequence: TGCGCCAGCAGCCCCGGGCAGGGTGGGGCAGATACGCAGTATTTT. This codes for CASSPGQGGADTQYF.

The sample holds one count of this clone. One end of the junction does not line up with germline, which may come from a read error. This chain connects TRBV30 to TRBJ1-5, with a possible D match to TRBD1 (5 bases). The CDR3 covers 14 residues. The V gene's germline CDR1 is GTSNPN and CDR2 SVGIG (reference sequence). The CDR3, as DNA: TGTACCTGGTCAAGTCCAGGGAGCAATCAGCCCCAGCATTTT. This gives the protein CTWSSPGSNQPQHF.

The chain recombines TRBV4-1 with TRBJ2-7, with D tentatively TRBD1 (6 bases). The V end lost 1 base, the J end lost 7 bases, and 14 bases lay between the germline ends. There are 14 residues in the CDR3. CDR1 and CDR2 from the germline V gene are MGHRA and YSYEKL. The chain's CDR3 is CASSQAGGLREQYF. CDR3 in DNA: TGCGCCAGCAGCCAAGCTGGGGGCCTGCGAGAGCAGTACTTC.

The V call is TRBV15, the J call TRBJ1-2; D unresolved. Germline CDR1 reads LNHNV; CDR2 reads YYDKDF (reference sequence). This CDR3 spans 12 amino acids. The V end was cut by 3 bases, the J end by 3 bases, with 5 bases between. The CDR3 protein is CATSSEDYGYTF. CDR3 DNA sequence: TGTGCCACCAGCAGCGAGGACTATGGCTACACCTTC.

The chain carries TRBV6-1 and TRBJ2-7; 8 bases match TRBD1. V dropped 6 bases and J dropped 2; count of bases not matched to a gene: 9. The germline V gene has CDR1 MNHNS and CDR2 SASEGT. CDR3 length: 15 residues. The CDR3 sequence: CASSSGQVAPYEQYF. The CDR3 DNA reads TGTGCCAGCAGCTCGGGACAGGTAGCCCCCTACGAGCAGTACTTC.

The chain joins TRBV19 to TRBJ2-7, with 8 bases that match TRBD1. The CDR3 contains 15 residues. Looked up from germline, CDR1 is LNHDA and CDR2 is SQIVND (reference sequence). Germline trimming cut 5 bases from V and 0 bases from J; bases unmatched to any gene: 6. Here the CDR3 reads CASSVYRGSSYEQYF. The CDR3 bases are TGTGCCAGTAGTGTCTACAGGGGGAGCTCCTACGAGCAGTACTTC.

This clone has more than one count but fewer than ten. CDR3 DNA: TGTGCCTGGAGTGTACCGGGGTTCGGTGAAGCTTTCTTT. It specifies CAWSVPGFGEAFF. V gene TRBV30 combines with J gene TRBJ1-1; D gene unclear. From germline, CDR1 is GTSNPN and CDR2 SVGIG (reference sequence). V was cut by 0 bases and J by 7 bases, with 12 bases left in between. The CDR3 sequence is 13 residues long.

The gene calls are TRBV2 and TRBJ1-1, with D unresolved. Trimming cost V 2 bases and J 1 base, with 5 bases left between them. The CDR3 length is 13 residues. Per germline, CDR1 SNHLY and CDR2 FYNNEI. The CDR3 loop reads CASSEFGNTEAFF. The DNA for the CDR3 is TGTGCCAGCAGTGAATTCGGGAACACTGAAGCTTTCTTT.

This clone was seen only a few times. This rearrangement joins TRBV30 to TRBJ2-2, with 9 bases aligning to TRBD2. Germline assignment: CDR1 GTSNPN and CDR2 SVGIG (reference sequence). The V segment lost 3 bases and the J segment 5 bases; nucleotides outside the gene matches: 10. This CDR3 has 16 amino acids. The CDR3 is CAWRAQRGAGTGELFF. As DNA, the CDR3 is TGTGCCTGGAGAGCACAGCGGGGGGCGGGTACCGGGGAGCTGTTTTTT.

The chain joins TRBV27 to TRBJ1-5; D ambiguous. Germline V gene sequence: CDR1 MNHEY, CDR2 SMNVEV (reference sequence). V lost 7 bases, J lost 5 bases, and 12 bases lay in between. The CDR3 contains 13 residues. CDR3 nucleotides: TGTGCCAGCAAAGTAGGAGACGATCAGCCCCAGCATTTT. Its translation is CASKVGDDQPQHF.

The chain is built from TRBV5-1 and TRBJ2-1; 10 bases agree with TRBD2. Trimming removed 4 bases from V and 3 bases from J; junction bases left unmatched: 4. Per the germline V gene, CDR1 is SGHRS and CDR2 is YFSETQ. The CDR3 is 15 amino acids. The CDR3 DNA follows: TGCGCCAGCAGCCCCGGACTAGCGGACTACAATGAGCAGTTCTTC. Its translation: CASSPGLADYNEQFF.

This chain connects TRBV4-1 to TRBJ1-3; D is uncertain. Germline-derived CDR1 and CDR2 are MGHRA and YSYEKL. Between the trimmed V and J ends, which lost 2 bases and 2 bases, there was a span of 10 bases. This CDR3 has 15 amino acids. CDR3 nucleotides: TGCGCCAGCAGCCAACCGCTGTCGGCTGGAAACACCATATATTTT. Protein product: CASSQPLSAGNTIYF.

The V and J genes are TRBV13 and TRBJ1-4; D gene unclear. The CDR3 is 15 amino acids. In germline, CDR1 is PRHDT, CDR2 FYEKMQ (reference sequence). V was trimmed by 6 bases and J by 8 bases, leaving 19 bases between them. CDR3 in amino acids: CASSQTRRVSEKLFF. The CDR3 nucleotides are TGTGCCAGCAGTCAAACGAGGCGAGTCAGCGAAAAACTGTTTTTT.

This clone has more than one count but fewer than ten. The chain uses TRBV19 and TRBJ1-1; a possible D gene is TRBD1 (6 bases). The CDR3 spans 14 residues. Trimming removed 5 bases at V and 4 bases at J, with 14 bases between. CDR1 and CDR2 (germline): LNHDA, SQIVND (reference sequence). CDR3 coding DNA: TGTGCCAGTAGTTTCCTACAGGGAAGCACTGAAGCTTTCTTT. Its protein is CASSFLQGSTEAFF.

The rearrangement links TRBV2 to TRBJ1-5; 7 bases agree with TRBD1. This CDR3 has 15 amino acids. With 2 bases clipped from V and 2 bases from J, the junction kept 3 bases outside the gene matches. Germline CDR1 and CDR2: SNHLY and FYNNEI. DNA for the CDR3: TGTGCCAGCAGTGAAAGACAGGGAGGCAATCAGCCCCAGCATTTT. Amino acid sequence: CASSERQGGNQPQHF. Full variable domain (missing parts from reference TRBV2 and TRBJ1-5): EPEVTQTPSHQVTQMGQEVILRCVPISNHLYFYWYRQILGQKVEFLVSFYNNEISEKSEIFDDQFSVERPDGSNFTLKIRSTKLEDSAMYFCASSERQGGNQPQHFGDGTRLSIL.

This clone has only a few counts. This chain joins TRBV27 and TRBJ2-7; D is uncertain. The germline V gene encodes CDR1 MNHEY and CDR2 SMNVEV (reference sequence). Trimming removed 6 bases at V and 4 bases at J, with 13 bases between. The CDR3 runs to 13 residues. The CDR3 loop reads CASSIYLGYEQYF. The DNA of the CDR3 is TGTGCCAGCAGCATTTATCTAGGATACGAGCAGTACTTC.